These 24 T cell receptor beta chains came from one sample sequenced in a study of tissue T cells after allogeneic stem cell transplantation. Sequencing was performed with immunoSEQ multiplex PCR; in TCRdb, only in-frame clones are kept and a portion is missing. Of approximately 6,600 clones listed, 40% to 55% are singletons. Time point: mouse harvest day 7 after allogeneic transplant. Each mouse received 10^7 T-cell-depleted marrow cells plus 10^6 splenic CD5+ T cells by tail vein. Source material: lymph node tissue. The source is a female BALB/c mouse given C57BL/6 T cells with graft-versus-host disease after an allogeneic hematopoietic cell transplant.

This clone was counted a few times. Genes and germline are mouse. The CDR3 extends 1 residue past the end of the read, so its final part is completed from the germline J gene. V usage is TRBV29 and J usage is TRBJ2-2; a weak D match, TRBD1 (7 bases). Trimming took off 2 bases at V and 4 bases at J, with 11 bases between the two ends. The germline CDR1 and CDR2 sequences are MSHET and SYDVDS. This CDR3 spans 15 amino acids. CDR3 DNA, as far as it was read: TGTGCTAGCAGTTTAGAAGGGGGCGGCACCGGGCAGCTCTAC. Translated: CASSLEGGGTGQLY. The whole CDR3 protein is CASSLEGGGTGQLYF.

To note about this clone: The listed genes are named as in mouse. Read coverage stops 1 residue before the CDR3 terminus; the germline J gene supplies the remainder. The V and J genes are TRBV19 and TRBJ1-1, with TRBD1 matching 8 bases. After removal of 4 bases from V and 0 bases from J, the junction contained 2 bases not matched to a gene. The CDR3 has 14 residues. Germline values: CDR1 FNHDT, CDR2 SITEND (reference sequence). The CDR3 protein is CASSWGQANTEVFF. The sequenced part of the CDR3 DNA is TGTGCCAGCAGTTGGGGACAGGCAAACACAGAAGTCTTC. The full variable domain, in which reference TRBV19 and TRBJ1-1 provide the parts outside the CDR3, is GGIITQTPKFLIGQEGQKLTLKCQQNFNHDTMYWYRQDSGKGLRLIYYSITENDLQKGDLSEGYDASREKKSSFSLTVTSAQKNEMAVFLCASSWGQANTEVFFGKGTRLTVV.

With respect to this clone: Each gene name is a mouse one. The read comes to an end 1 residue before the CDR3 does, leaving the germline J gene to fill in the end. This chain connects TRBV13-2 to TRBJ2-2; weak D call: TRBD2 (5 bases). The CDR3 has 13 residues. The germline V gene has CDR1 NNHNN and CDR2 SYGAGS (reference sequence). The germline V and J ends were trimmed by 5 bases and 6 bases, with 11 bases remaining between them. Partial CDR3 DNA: TGTGCCAGCGGGGACTCACGTCCCGGGCAGCTCTAC. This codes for CASGDSRPGQLY. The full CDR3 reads CASGDSRPGQLYF.

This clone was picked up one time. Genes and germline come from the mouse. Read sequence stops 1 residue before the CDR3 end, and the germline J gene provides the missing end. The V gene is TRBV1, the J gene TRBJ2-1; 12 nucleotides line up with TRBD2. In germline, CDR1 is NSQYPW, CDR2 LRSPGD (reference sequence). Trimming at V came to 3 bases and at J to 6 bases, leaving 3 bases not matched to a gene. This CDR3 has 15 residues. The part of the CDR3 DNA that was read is TGCACCTGCAGTGCCCGGACTGGGGGGGGTGCTGAGCAGTTC. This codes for CTCSARTGGGAEQF. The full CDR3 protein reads CTCSARTGGGAEQFF.

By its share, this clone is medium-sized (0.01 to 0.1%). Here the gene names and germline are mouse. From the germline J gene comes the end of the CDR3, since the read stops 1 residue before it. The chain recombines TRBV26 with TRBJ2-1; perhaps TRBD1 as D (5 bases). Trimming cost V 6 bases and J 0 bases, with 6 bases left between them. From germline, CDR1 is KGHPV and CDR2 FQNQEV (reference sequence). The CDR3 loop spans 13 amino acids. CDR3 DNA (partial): TGTGCCAGCAGACAGGATAACTATGCTGAGCAGTTC. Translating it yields CASRQDNYAEQF. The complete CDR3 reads CASRQDNYAEQFF.

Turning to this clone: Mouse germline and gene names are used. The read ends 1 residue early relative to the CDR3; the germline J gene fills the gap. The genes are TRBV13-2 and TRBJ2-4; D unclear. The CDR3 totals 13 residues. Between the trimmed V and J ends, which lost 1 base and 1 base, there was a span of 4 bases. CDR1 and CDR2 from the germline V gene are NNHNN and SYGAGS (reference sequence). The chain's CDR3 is CASGDLGQNTLYF. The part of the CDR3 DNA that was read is TGTGCCAGCGGTGATCTGGGTCAAAACACCTTGTAC.

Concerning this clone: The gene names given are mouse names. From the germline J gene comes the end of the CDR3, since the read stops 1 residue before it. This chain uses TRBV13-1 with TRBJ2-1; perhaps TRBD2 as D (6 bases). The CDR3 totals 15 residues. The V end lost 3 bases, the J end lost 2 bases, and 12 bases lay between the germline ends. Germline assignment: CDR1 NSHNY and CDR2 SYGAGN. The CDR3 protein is CASSGDGGYYAEQFF. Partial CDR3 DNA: TGTGCCAGCAGTGGAGATGGGGGATACTATGCTGAGCAGTTC.

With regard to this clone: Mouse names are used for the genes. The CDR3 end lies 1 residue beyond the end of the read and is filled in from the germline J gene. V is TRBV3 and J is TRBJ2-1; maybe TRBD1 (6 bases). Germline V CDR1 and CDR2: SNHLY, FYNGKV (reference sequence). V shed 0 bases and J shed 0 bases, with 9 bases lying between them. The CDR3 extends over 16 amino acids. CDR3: CASSLARTANYAEQFF. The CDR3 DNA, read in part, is TGTGCCAGCAGCTTAGCCCGGACAGCTAACTATGCTGAGCAGTTC.

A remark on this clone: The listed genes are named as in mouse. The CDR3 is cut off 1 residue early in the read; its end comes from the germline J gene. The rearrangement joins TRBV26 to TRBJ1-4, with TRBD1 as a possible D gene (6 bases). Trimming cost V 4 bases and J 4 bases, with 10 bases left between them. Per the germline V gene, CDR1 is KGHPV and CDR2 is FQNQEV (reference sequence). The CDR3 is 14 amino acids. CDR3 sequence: CASSPRDINERLFF. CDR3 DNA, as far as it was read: TGTGCCAGCAGTCCCCGGGACATCAACGAAAGATTATTT.

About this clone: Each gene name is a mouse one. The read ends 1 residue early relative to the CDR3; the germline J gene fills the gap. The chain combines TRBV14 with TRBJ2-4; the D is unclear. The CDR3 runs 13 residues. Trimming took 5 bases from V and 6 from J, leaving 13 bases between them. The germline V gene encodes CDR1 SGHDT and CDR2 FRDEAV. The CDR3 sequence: CASSPAGMNTLYF. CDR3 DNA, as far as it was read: TGTGCCAGCAGCCCCGCGGGGATGAACACCTTGTAC.

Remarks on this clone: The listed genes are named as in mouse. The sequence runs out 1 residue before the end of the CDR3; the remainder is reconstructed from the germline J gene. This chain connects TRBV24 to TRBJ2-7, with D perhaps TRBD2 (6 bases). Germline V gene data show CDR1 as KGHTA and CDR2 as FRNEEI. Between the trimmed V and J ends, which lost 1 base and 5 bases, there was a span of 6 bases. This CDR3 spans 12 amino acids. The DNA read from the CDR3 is TGTGCCAGCAGTCTGTGGGGGGATGAACAGTAC. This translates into CASSLWGDEQY. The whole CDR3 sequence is CASSLWGDEQYF.

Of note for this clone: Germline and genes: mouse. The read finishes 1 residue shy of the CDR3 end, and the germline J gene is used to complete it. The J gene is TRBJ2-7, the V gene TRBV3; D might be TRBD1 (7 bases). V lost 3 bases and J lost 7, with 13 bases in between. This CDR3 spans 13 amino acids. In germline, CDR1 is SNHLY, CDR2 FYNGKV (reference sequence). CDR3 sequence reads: CASSFGGGGEQYF. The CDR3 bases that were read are TGTGCCAGCAGCTTCGGAGGGGGCGGGGAACAGTAC.

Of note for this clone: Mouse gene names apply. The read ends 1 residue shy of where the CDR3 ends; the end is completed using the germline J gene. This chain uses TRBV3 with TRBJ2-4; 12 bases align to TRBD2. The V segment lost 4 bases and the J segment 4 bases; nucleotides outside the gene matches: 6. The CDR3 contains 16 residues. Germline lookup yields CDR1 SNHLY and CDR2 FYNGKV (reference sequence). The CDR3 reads CASSSQGLGGENTLYF. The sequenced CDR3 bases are TGTGCCAGCAGCTCACAGGGACTGGGGGGCGAAAACACCTTGTAC.

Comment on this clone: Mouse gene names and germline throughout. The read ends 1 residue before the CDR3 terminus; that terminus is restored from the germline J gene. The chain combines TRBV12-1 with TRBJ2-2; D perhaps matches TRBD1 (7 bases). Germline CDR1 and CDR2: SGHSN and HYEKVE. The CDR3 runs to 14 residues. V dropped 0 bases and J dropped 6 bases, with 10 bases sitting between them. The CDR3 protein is CASSLVGGPGQLYF. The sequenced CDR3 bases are TGTGCCAGCTCTCTCGTAGGGGGCCCCGGGCAGCTCTAC. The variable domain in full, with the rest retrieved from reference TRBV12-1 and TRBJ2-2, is DSGVVQSPRHIIKEKGGRSVLTCIPISGHSNVVWYQQTLGKELKFLIQHYEKVERDKGFLPSRFSVQQFDDYHSEMNMSALELEDSAMYFCASSLVGGPGQLYFGEGSKLTVL.

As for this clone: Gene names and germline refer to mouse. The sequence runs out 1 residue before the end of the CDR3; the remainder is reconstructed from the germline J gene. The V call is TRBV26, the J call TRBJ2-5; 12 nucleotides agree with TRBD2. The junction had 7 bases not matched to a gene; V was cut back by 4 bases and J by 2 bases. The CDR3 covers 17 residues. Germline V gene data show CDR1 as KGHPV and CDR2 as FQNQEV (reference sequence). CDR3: CASSPPDWGGFQDTQYF. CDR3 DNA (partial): TGTGCCAGCAGTCCACCGGACTGGGGGGGTTTCCAAGACACCCAGTAC. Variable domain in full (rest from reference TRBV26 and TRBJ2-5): NSKVIQTPRYLVKGQGQKAKMRCIPEKGHPVVFWYQQNKNNEFKFLINFQNQEVLQQIDMTEKRFSAECPSNSPCSLEIQSSEAGDSALYLCASSPPDWGGFQDTQYFGPGTRLLVL.

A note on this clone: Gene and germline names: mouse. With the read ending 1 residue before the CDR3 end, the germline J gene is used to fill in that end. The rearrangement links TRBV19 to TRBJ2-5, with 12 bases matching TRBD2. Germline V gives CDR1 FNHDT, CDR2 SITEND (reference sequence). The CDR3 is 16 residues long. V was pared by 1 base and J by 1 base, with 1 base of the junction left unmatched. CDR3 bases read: TGTGCCAGCAGTATAAGGGACTGGGGGGACCAAGACACCCAGTAC. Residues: CASSIRDWGDQDTQY. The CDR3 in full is CASSIRDWGDQDTQYF.

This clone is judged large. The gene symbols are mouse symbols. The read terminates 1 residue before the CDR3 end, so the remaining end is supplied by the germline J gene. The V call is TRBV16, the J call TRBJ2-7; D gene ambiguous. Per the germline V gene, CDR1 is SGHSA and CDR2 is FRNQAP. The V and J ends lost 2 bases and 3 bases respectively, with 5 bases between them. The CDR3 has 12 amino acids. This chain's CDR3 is CASSLSGYEQYF. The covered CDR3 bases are TGTGCAAGCAGCTTAAGCGGCTATGAACAGTAC.

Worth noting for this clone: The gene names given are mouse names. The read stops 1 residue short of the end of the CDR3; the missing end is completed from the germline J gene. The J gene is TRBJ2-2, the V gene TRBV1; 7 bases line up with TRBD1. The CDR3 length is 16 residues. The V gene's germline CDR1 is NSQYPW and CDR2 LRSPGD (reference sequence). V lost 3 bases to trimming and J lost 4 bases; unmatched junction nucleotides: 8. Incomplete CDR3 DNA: TGCACCTGCAGTGCCCTCACAGGGGAGAGCACCGGGCAGCTCTAC. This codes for CTCSALTGESTGQLY. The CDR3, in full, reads CTCSALTGESTGQLYF.

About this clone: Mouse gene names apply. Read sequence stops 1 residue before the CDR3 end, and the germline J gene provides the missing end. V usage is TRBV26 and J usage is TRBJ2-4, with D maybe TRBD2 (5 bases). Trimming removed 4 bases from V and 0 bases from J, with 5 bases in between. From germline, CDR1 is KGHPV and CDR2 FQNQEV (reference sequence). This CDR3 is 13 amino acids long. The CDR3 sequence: CASSRTSQNTLYF. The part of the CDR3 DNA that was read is TGTGCCAGCAGTCGGACTAGTCAAAACACCTTGTAC.

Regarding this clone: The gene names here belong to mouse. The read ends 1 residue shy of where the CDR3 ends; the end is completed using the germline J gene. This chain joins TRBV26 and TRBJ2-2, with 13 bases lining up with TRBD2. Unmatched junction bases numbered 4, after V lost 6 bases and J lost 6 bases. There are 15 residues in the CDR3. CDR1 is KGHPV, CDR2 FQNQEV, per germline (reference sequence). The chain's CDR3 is CASSPDWGGAGQLYF. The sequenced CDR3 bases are TGTGCCAGCAGCCCGGACTGGGGGGGCGCCGGGCAGCTCTAC.

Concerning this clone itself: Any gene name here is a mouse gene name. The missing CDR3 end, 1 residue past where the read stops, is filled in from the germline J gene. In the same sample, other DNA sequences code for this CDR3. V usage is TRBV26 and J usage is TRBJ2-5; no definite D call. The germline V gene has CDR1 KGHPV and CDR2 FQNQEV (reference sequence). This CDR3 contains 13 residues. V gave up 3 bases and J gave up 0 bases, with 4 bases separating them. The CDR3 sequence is CASSLGNQDTQYF. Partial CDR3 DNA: TGTGCCAGCAGTCTAGGCAACCAAGACACCCAGTAC.

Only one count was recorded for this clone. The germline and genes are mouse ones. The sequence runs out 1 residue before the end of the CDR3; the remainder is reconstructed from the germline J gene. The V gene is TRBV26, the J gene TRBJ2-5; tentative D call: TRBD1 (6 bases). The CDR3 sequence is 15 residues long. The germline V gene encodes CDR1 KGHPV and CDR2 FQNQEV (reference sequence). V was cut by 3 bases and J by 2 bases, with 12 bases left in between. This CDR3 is CASSLGGGGQDTQYF. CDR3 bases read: TGTGCCAGCAGTCTAGGGGGAGGGGGCCAAGACACCCAGTAC.

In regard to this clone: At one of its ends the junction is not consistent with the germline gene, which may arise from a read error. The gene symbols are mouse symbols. CDR3 bases read: TGTGCCGGCAGTCCGGGACTGGGGGGGAGTCAAAACACCTTGTAC. It translates to CAGSPGLGGSQNTLY. The whole CDR3 protein is CAGSPGLGGSQNTLYF. The chain recombines TRBV26 with TRBJ2-4; 13 nucleotides line up with TRBD2. Read sequence stops 1 residue before the CDR3 end, and the germline J gene provides the missing end. The CDR3 is 16 amino acids. Germline V gene sequence: CDR1 KGHPV, CDR2 FQNQEV (reference sequence). Full variable domain (remainder filled in from reference TRBV26 and TRBJ2-4): NSKVIQTPRYLVKGQGQKAKMRCIPEKGHPVVFWYQQNKNNEFKFLINFQNQEVLQQIDMTEKRFSAECPSNSPCSLEIQSSEAGDSALYLCAGSPGLGGSQNTLYFGAGTRLSVL.

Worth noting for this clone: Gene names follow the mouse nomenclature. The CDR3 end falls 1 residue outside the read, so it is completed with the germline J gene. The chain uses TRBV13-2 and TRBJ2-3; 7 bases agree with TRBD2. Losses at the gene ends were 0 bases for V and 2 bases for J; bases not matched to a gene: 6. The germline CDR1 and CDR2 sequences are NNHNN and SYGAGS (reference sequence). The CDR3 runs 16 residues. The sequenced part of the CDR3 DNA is TGTGCCAGCGGTGATGAACTGGGGTCGGTTGCAGAAACGCTGTAT. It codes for CASGDELGSVAETLY. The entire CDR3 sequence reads CASGDELGSVAETLYF.